The sequence of this TCR beta chain was determined in a study of T-cell memory formation after mild COVID-19 (dated by TCRdb to the early 2020s). Broadly, across the study: TCR sequence clusters from the two donors were largely donor specific. The cohort was made up of two young adult volunteers, one female and one male, who were previously healthy. T-cell clones expanding and contracting after mild COVID-19 in two donors were tracked by longitudinal TCRalpha and TCRbeta repertoire sequencing. General findings and caveats noted by the study authors: Only a couple of mild cases were covered by the study, and larger cohorts that include severe cases with pre-infection samples were considered necessary. Contracting CD4+ clones turned up mainly in the CM and EM memory subsets, whereas EMRA was where CD8+ clones were enriched. Some responding clones were detected in pre-infection memory, suggesting pre-existing cross-reactive memory T cells joined the SARS-CoV-2 response. SARS-CoV-2 specificity of the second-wave clones peaking on day 37 was not confirmed. From day 15 to 85, contracting clones showed balanced CD4/CD8 phenotypes, whereas a second wave of clones that expanded from day 15 to 37 leaned towards CD4+.

Ficoll-Paque density gradient centrifugation was the method used to isolate PBMCs. This clonotype was recorded many times. Its recognized antigen is unknown. Qualities for individual bases were not recorded, and no much larger clone is one base off. V is reduced by 0 bases and J by 4 bases, leaving a spacing of 17 bases between them. From the germline V gene (reference sequence), CDR1 is SGHNT and CDR2 is YYREEE. From its cysteine to its phenylalanine, the CDR3 spans 16 amino acids. Of all the DNA, just the CDR3 is kept, 48 bases in frame from base 1. The reads were generated on an Illumina NovaSeq 6000. TCRalpha and TCRbeta cDNA libraries were constructed by 5'RACE with constant-segment primers, with sample barcodes and unique molecular identifiers being introduced. RNA was extracted from every sample with Trizol reagent. Libraries were amplified in two PCR steps, with a second sample barcode and Illumina TruSeq adapters added in the second step. The libraries were sequenced on an Illumina NovaSeq using 2 x 150 bp paired-end reads. Concerning the study's data processing: Reads were demultiplexed and collapsed into UMI-guided consensus sequences with migec v1.2.7. With mixcr v2.1.11, UMI consensuses were aligned to TRA and TRB V and J templates and assembled into clonotypes. Clonotypes were classified as expanded or contracted when called significant by both edgeR and NoisET, with noise models trained on biological replicates. For edgeR calls, the thresholds were a false discovery rate-adjusted p below 0.01 and a log2 fold-change of 1. As an exploratory analysis of dynamics, max-normalized trajectories of the 1000 most abundant clonotypes were examined by PCA with hierarchical clustering. Separately sequenced CD4+ and CD8+ repertoires were used to assign the CD4 or CD8 phenotype of responding clones. TCRdb's own reprocessing of the public reads used fastp at Q25 and MiXCR and kept productive beta chains. Merged by CDR3 protein, the rows form single entries marked with the most common genes and DNA. TCRdb's processing, not the study's, gives the V and J calls here. The sample includes over 400,000 distinct CDR3 sequences, with 23% observed a single time. The ten largest clones take up about 12% of the sample.

This clonotype was obtained from an adult woman who had mild COVID-19 (a few samples of this study predate the infection). The sample titles of this study are shuffled in the database, so cell type and time point are left out; the donor was told from shared clones. Sequenced material: PBMCs or a T cell subset sorted from them (not recorded which). The receptor chain draws on TRBV5-4 and TRBJ2-7, with a tentative D gene TRBD1 over 7 matching bases. Here the CDR3 is given as CASSLVGGGGSYEQYF. The sequenced DNA: TGTGCCAGCAGCTTGGTGGGTGGAGGGGGCTCATACGAGCAGTACTTC.